The clone carrying this T cell receptor (beta chain) turned up a few times. The antigen remains unidentified. The record originates from a study of blood T cells in healthy people across ages. CDR3 length: 14 amino acids. V lost 1 base and J 1 base, leaving 7 bases between the germline ends. The germline CDR1 and CDR2 sequences are LGHNA and YNFKEQ. Primers used in a second PCR of about 7 to 12 cycles were a sample-barcoded 5' primer and a J-beta primer mix. Each of the cDNA molecules was tagged by a template-switch adaptor with 12 random nucleotides. Sequencing yielded, for each sample, at least 2.5 million paired-end reads carrying CDR3. Using its own MiXCR run on the 5' RACE reads, TCRdb lists one record per CDR3 protein. This table holds around 1,000,000 distinct CDR3 sequences, roughly two fifths found once. Study results and caveats: Roughly linear declines in TCR beta diversity per million T cells occurred with age.

Sequenced material: blood. The chain couples TRBV4-2 to TRBJ1-2; D uncertain. The receptor comes from a man between 18 and 35 years old in good health. The CDR3 protein is CASSQVGINYGYTF. For the CDR3, the DNA is TGTGCCAGCAGCCAAGTTGGAATTAACTATGGCTACACCTTC.